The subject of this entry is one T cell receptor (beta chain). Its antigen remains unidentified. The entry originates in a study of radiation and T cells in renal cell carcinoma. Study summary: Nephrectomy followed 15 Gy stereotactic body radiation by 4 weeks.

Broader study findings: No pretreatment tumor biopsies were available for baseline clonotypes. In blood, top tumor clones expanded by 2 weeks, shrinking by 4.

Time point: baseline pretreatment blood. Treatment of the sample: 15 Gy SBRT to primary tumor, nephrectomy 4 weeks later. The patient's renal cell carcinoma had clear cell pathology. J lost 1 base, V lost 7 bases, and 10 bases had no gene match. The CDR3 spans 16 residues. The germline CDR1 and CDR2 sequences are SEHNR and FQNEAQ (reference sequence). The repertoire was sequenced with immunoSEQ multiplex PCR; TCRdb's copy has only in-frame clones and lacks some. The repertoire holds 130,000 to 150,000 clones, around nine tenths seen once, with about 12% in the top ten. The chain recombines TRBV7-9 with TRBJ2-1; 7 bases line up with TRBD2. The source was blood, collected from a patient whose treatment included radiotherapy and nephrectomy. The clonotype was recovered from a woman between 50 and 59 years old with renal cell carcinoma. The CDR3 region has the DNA TGTGCCAGCACCGTGTCGCTGGGGGGGTCCTACAATGAGCAGTTCTTC. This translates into CASTVSLGGSYNEQFF.